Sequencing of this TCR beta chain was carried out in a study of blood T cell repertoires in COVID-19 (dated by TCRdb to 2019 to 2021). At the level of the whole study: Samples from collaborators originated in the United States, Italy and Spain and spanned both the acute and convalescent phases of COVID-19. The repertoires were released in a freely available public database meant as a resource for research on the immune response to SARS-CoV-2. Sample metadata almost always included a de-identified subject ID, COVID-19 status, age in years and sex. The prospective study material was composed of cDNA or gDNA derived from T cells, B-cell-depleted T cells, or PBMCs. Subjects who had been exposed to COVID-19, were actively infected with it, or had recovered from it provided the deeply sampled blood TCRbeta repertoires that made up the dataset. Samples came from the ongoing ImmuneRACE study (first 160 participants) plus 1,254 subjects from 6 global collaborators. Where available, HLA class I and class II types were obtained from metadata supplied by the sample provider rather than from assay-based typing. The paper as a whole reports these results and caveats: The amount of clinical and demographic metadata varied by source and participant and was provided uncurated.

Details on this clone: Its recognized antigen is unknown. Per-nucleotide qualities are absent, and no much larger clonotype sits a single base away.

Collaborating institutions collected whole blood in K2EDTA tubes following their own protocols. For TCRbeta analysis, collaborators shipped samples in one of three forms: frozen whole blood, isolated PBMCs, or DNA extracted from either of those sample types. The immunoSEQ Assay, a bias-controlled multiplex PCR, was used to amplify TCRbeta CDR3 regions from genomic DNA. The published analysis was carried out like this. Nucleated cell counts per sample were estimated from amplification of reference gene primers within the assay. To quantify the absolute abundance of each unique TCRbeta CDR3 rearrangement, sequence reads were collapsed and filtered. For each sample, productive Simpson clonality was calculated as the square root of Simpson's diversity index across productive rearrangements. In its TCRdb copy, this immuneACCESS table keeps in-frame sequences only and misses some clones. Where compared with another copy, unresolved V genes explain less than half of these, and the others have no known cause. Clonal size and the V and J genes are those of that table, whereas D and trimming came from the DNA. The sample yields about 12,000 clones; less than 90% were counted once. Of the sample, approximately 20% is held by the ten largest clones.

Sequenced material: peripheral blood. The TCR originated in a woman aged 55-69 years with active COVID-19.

The CDR3 region reads CASSPRGGEDEQYF. The sequenced DNA is TGTGCCAGCAGCCCTAGGGGGGGGGAAGACGAGCAGTACTTC. The rearrangement joined TRBV7-8 to TRBJ2-7; 7 matching bases give a weak D call of TRBD2. V lost 5 bases and J lost 5 bases; the stretch between them is 16 bases long. CDR1 and CDR2 were assigned from the germline V gene as SGHVS and FQNEAQ. Inclusive of the bounding cysteine and phenylalanine, the CDR3 is 14 residues long. Here the CDR3 DNA is all that survives: 42 bases in frame from base 1. Reference TRBV7-8 and TRBJ2-7 proteins supply the regions before and after the CDR3; the full variable domain is: GAGVSQSPRYKVAKRGQDVALRCDPISGHVSLFWYQQALGQGPEFLTYFQNEAQLDKSGLPSDRFFAERPEGSVSTLKIQRTQQEDSAVYLCASSPRGGEDEQYFGPGTRLTVT.